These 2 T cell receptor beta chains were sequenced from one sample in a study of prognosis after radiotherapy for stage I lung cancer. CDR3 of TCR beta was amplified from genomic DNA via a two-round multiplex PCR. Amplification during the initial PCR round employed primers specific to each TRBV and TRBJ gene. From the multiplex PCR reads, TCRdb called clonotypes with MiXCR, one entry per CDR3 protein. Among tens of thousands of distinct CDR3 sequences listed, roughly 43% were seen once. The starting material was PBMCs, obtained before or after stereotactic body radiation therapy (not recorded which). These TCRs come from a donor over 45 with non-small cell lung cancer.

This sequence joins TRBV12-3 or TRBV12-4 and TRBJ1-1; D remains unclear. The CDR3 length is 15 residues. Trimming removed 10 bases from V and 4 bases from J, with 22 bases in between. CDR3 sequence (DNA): TGTGCCATTAAAGACGGGCGTAGGTCCGTCACTGAAGCTTTCTTT. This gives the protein CAIKDGRRSVTEAFF.

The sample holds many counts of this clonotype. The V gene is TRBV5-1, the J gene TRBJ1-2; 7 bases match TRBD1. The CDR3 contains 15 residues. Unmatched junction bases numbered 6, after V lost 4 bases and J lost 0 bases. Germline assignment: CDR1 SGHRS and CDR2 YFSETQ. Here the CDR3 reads CASSEQGLANYGYTF. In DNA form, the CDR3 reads TGCGCCAGCAGCGAACAGGGGCTAGCTAACTATGGCTACACCTTC.